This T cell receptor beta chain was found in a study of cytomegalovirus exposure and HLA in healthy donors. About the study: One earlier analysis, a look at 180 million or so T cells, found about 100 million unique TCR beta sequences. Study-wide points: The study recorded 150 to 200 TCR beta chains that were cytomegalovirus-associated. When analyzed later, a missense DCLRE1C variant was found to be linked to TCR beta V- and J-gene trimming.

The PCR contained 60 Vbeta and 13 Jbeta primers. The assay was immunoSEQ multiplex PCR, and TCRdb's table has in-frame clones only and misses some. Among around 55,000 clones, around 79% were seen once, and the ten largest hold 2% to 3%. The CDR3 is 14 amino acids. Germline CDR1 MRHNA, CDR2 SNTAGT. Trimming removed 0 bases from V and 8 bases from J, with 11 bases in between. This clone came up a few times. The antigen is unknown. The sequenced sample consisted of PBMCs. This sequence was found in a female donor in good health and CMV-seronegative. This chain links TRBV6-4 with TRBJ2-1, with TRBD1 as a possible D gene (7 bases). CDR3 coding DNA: TGTGCCAGCAGTGACTCGGAGGGGGCGGATGAGCAGTTCTTC. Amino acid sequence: CASSDSEGADEQFF.